This T cell receptor beta chain was sequenced for a study of long-term antiretroviral therapy in people with HIV. Overall study results and limits: Information on adherence, resistance and therapy changes was unavailable.

The assay, immunoSEQ v3.0, was run at survey level. Some clones are missing from TCRdb's copy, which holds only in-frame ones; the method was immunoSEQ multiplex PCR. The repertoire holds 30,000 to 35,000 clones, with 65% to 85% as singletons. Concerning this clone itself: Its matching antigen is unknown.

CDR1 and CDR2 (germline): MNHEY, SVGAGI. V was clipped by 6 bases and J by 1 base, with 9 bases between them. This CDR3 spans 13 amino acids. Sequencing was performed on unsorted PBMCs, taken 3 years after starting antiretroviral therapy. The origin of this receptor is a man aged 50-60 years with HIV. The chain couples TRBV6-5 to TRBJ1-1; D uncertain. The CDR3 DNA is TGTGCCAGCAGATATGGACGGAACACTGAAGCTTTCTTT. Translation gives CASRYGRNTEAFF.